This is a list of T cell receptor beta chains from one sample in a study of T cell responses to AZD1222 COVID-19 vaccine. Data came from immunoSEQ multiplex PCR; TCRdb stores just in-frame clones and leaves some out. The table has around 91,000 clones, approximately 91% seen once. This material consisted of peripheral blood, taken on day 0 of AZD1222 vaccination. The receptors were gathered from an adult in good health. The CDR3 runs from the conserved cysteine through the conserved F or W. The D gene is left open where the match is weak. Clone size is given for some rows only: seen once, a few or many times, or a class if the clone is expanded.

J: TRBJ1-5; V: TRBV19; length: 16; size: -; D: -; CDR3: CASSPGLRQWDQPQHF; DNA: TGTGCCAGTAGCCCTGGGCTTAGACAGTGGGATCAGCCCCAGCATTTT
J: TRBJ1-1; V: TRBV4-3; length: 15; size: once; D: -; CDR3: CASSSQPEVNTEAFF; DNA: TGCGCCAGCAGCTCCCAGCCGGAAGTGAACACTGAAGCTTTCTTT
J: TRBJ1-3; V: TRBV11-2; length: 16; size: -; D: -; CDR3: CASSLTDRTSGNTIYF; DNA: TGTGCCAGCAGCTTAACAGACCGCACCTCTGGAAACACCATATATTTT
J: TRBJ2-3; V: TRBV25-1; length: 12; size: -; D: -; CDR3: CASSDYTDTQYF; DNA: TGTGCCAGCAGTGATTACACAGATACGCAGTATTTT
J: TRBJ1-1; V: TRBV5-1; length: 16; size: -; D: -; CDR3: CASTVTGSTSNTEAFF; DNA: TGCGCCAGTACTGTAACAGGAAGCACTTCGAACACTGAAGCTTTCTTT
J: TRBJ2-4; V: TRBV24-1; length: 17; size: -; D: TRBD1; CDR3: CATSDGTGREAKNIQYF; DNA: TGTGCCACCAGTGACGGGACAGGGCGCGAGGCCAAAAACATTCAGTACTTC
J: TRBJ1-4; V: TRBV6-1; length: 12; size: once; D: -; CDR3: CASSEAPEKLFF; DNA: TGTGCCAGCAGTGAAGCCCCCGAAAAACTGTTTTTT
J: TRBJ2-2; V: TRBV4-3; length: 15; size: few; D: -; CDR3: CASSQGSVNTGELFF; DNA: TGCGCCAGCAGCCAGGGGAGTGTGAACACCGGGGAGCTGTTTTTT
J: TRBJ1-3; V: TRBV7-9; length: 21; size: -; D: -; CDR3: CASTDPSPVIRNGHSGNTIYF; DNA: TGTGCCAGCACCGACCCCTCACCCGTGATAAGGAACGGCCACTCTGGAAACACCATATATTTT
J: TRBJ2-7; V: TRBV18; length: 15; size: -; D: TRBD1; CDR3: CASSPGQGGTYEQYF; DNA: TGTGCCAGCTCACCCGGACAGGGGGGGACCTACGAGCAGTACTTC
J: TRBJ2-5; V: TRBV19; length: 15; size: -; D: TRBD2; CDR3: CASSNVAGGRETQYF; DNA: TGTGCCAGTAGTAATGTAGCGGGGGGGCGAGAGACCCAGTACTTC
J: TRBJ2-3; V: TRBV6-5; length: 16; size: -; D: TRBD2; CDR3: CASSYLASGGGDTQYF; DNA: TGTGCCAGCAGTTATCTTGCCTCGGGAGGAGGTGATACGCAGTATTTT
J: TRBJ1-3; V: TRBV7-2; length: 15; size: -; D: -; CDR3: CASRLSPSSGNTIYF; DNA: TGTGCCAGCAGGTTATCCCCGAGCTCTGGAAACACCATATATTTT
J: TRBJ2-2; V: TRBV2; length: 17; size: -; D: TRBD2; CDR3: CASSEVAGGPNTGELFF; DNA: TGTGCCAGCAGTGAAGTGGCGGGAGGGCCTAACACCGGGGAGCTGTTTTTT
J: TRBJ1-3; V: TRBV7-2; length: 14; size: -; D: -; CDR3: CASSFPLPGNTIYF; DNA: TGTGCCAGCAGCTTCCCTCTTCCGGGAAACACCATATATTTT
J: TRBJ2-7; V: TRBV18; length: 13; size: -; D: -; CDR3: CASSPFDSYEQYF; DNA: TGTGCCAGCTCACCGTTTGACAGCTACGAGCAGTACTTC
J: TRBJ1-2; V: TRBV9; length: 12; size: -; D: -; CDR3: CASRGNGYGYTF; DNA: TGTGCCAGCAGAGGGAACGGCTATGGCTACACCTTC
J: TRBJ2-5; V: TRBV7-9; length: 15; size: -; D: TRBD1; CDR3: CASSPGDRGRETQYF; DNA: TGTGCCAGCAGCCCCGGGGACAGGGGACGAGAGACCCAGTACTTC
J: TRBJ2-7; V: TRBV19; length: 15; size: -; D: TRBD1; CDR3: CASSIPGQGTYEQYF; DNA: TGTGCCAGTAGTATTCCGGGACAGGGGACCTACGAGCAGTACTTC
J: TRBJ1-2; V: TRBV4-2; length: 16; size: -; D: -; CDR3: CASSPNRGGREGGYTF; DNA: TGTGCCAGCAGCCCAAATAGAGGGGGGCGAGAGGGTGGCTACACCTTC
J: TRBJ1-2; V: TRBV6-2/TRBV6-3; length: 12; size: -; D: -; CDR3: CASSRGNYGYTF; DNA: TGTGCCAGCAGTCGGGGGAACTATGGCTACACCTTC
J: TRBJ1-2; V: TRBV3-1/TRBV3-2; length: 17; size: -; D: TRBD1; CDR3: CASSRRRQGGDRNGYTF; DNA: TGTGCCAGCAGCCGCCGAAGACAGGGTGGAGATAGGAATGGCTACACCTTC
J: TRBJ1-5; V: TRBV18; length: 14; size: -; D: TRBD1; CDR3: CASSRPGGNQPQHF; DNA: TGTGCCAGCTCACGACCAGGGGGAAATCAGCCCCAGCATTTT
J: TRBJ2-3; V: TRBV7-8; length: 16; size: -; D: -; CDR3: CASSLEAGTLLDTQYF; DNA: TGTGCCAGCAGCTTAGAGGCAGGGACCCTATTGGATACGCAGTATTTT
J: TRBJ2-5; V: TRBV9; length: 14; size: -; D: TRBD2; CDR3: CASSLTGGSETQYF; DNA: TGTGCCAGCAGTTTGACGGGAGGGTCAGAGACCCAGTACTTC
J: TRBJ2-1; V: TRBV7-9; length: 16; size: -; D: -; CDR3: CASSLVGGRLPHEQFF; DNA: TGTGCCAGCAGCTTAGTGGGGGGTCGGCTCCCCCATGAGCAGTTCTTC
J: TRBJ1-6; V: TRBV7-2; length: 16; size: -; D: TRBD1; CDR3: CASSSWDRGGNSPLHF; DNA: TGTGCCAGCAGCTCGTGGGACAGGGGGGGTAATTCACCCCTCCACTTT
J: TRBJ2-5; V: TRBV12-3/TRBV12-4; length: 13; size: -; D: -; CDR3: CASSSSGQETQYF; DNA: TGTGCCAGCAGTTCCTCGGGGCAAGAGACCCAGTACTTC